This T cell receptor beta chain was identified in a study of blood T cells in healthy people across ages. J lost 8 bases, V lost 2 bases, and 7 bases had no gene match. The CDR3 spans 15 residues. This clonotype was seen a few times. Then a second PCR, running about 6 to 12 cycles, was carried out with a sample-barcoded 5' primer and a J-beta primer mix. Each CDR3 protein gets one entry after TCRdb re-called the 5' RACE reads with MiXCR. This table has 1.5 million to 2 million distinct CDR3 sequences, approximately 50% appearing once. This sequence joins TRBV12-3 or TRBV12-4 and TRBJ1-2; 11 nucleotides agree with TRBD1. Sequenced material: blood. This TCR was sampled from a woman aged 35 to 49 in good health. The CDR3 DNA is TGTGCCAGCAGTTTAAGGACAGGGGGCGCGGAAGGCTACACCTTC. Amino acids: CASSLRTGGAEGYTF.